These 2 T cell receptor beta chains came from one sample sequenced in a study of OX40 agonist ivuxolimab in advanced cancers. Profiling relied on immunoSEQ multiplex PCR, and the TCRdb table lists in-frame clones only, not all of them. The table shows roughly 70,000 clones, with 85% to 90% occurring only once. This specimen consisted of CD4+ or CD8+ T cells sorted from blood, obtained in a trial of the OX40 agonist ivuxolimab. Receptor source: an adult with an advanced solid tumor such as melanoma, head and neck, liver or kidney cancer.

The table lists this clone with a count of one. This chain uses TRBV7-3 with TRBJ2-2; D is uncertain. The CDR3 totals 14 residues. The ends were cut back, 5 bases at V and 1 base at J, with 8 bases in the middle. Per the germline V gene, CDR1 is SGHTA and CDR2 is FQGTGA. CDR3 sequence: CASSPTRNTGELFF. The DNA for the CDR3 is TGTGCCAGCAGCCCGACCAGGAACACCGGGGAGCTGTTTTTT.

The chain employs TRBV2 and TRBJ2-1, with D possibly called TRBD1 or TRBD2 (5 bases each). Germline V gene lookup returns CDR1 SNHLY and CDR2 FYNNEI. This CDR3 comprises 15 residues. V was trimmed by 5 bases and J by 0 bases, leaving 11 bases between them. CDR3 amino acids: CASSSGTFSYNEQFF. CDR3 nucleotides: TGTGCCAGCAGTTCCGGGACCTTCTCCTACAATGAGCAGTTCTTC.